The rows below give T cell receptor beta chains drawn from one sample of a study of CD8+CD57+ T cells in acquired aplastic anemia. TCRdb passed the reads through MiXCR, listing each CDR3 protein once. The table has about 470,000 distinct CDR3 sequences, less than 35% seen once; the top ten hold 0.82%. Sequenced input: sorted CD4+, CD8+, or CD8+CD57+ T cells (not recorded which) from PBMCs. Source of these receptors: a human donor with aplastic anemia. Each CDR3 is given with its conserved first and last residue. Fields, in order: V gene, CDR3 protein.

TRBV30	CAWIPPGLINEKLFF
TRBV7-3	CASSPLVGETQYF
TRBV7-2	CASSLSQRRSYEQYF
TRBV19	CASSRGTDYEQYF
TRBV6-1	CASSEAVGVGQPQHF
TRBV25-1	CASSEWSLGGTEAFF
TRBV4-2	CASSQDRGSGYTF
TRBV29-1	CSVSLGAAGANTGELFF
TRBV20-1	CSARVGGPNTEAFF
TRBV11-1	CASSIKGLSKNTEAFF
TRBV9	CASSREDEQYF
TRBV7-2	CASSFGTSGTQYF
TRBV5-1	CASSLGGVEGYTF
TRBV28	CASSLLAGQETQYF
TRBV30	CAWKQENYGYTF
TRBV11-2	CASSLISGDTDTQYF
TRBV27	CASSRRGETQYF
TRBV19	CASSRQPLNSPLHF
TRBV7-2	CASSPVQGGASHEQYF
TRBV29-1	CSVDRGWTGTSTDTQYF
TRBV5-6	CASSLVSGLNEQFF
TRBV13	CASSDRVLSGNTIYF
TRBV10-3	CASRTTGRKAFF
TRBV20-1	CSARHASGDSGNTIYF
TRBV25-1	CASSSSGSVEEQFF
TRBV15	CATSRPDRANSPLHF
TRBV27	CASKMTGVEAGNTIYF
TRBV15	CATGKDSLSTDTQYF
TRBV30	CAAEYGYTF
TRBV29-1	CSVGTVNEKLFF
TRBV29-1	CSVTAMNTEAFF
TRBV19	CASRTEDPYGYTF
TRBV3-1	CASSQRPLVSDNYGYTF
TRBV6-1	CASMTRPTGELFF
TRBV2	CATPIGRNTIYF
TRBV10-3	CAISDDDVVFAKYGYTF
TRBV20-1	CSARIPGTGMIMEAFF
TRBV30	CAWGDRGSYGYTF
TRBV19	CASSILDTQYF
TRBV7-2	CASTLDRGPDTQYF
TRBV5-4	CASAREQGGSPLHF
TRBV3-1	CASSPIDRAGGQEAQYF
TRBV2	CASRGRRELYEQYF
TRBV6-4	CASSDSPEGEQYF
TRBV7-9	CASGPGDRNYGYTF
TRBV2	CASSEAFGTGKRSNQPQHF
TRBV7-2	CASSQQGWSRGANVLTF
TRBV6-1	CASSERYNERFF
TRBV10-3	CAISDLSGYEAFF
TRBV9	CASSGHNGPQHF
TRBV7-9	CASSLAGTNYEQYF